This entry is about one TCR beta chain. The CDR3 totals 15 residues. Deletions cut 7 bases from V and 4 bases from J, with 17 bases between. Germline V lookup: CDR1 DFQATT, CDR2 SNEGSKA (reference sequence). PCR was performed a second time for about 6 to 11 cycles using a sample-barcoded 5' primer and a J-beta primer mix. Each TCR beta cDNA got a 12-nucleotide random molecular identifier. TCRdb re-called the 5' RACE reads with MiXCR, one entry per CDR3 protein. There are about 1.6 million distinct CDR3 sequences in the sample; 30% to 40% occur only once, and about 11% lies in the top ten. The entry originates in a study of blood T cells in healthy people across ages. Sample donors were healthy Caucasian individuals that came from Russia, aged 6 to 90.

The specimen was blood. The sequence was obtained from a woman aged 25 to 39 in good health. This chain connects TRBV20-1 to TRBJ2-6; D gene unclear. CDR3: CSVPRSRSGANVLTF. The CDR3 DNA sequence: TGCAGTGTTCCGCGTTCTCGCTCGGGGGCCAACGTCCTGACTTTC.